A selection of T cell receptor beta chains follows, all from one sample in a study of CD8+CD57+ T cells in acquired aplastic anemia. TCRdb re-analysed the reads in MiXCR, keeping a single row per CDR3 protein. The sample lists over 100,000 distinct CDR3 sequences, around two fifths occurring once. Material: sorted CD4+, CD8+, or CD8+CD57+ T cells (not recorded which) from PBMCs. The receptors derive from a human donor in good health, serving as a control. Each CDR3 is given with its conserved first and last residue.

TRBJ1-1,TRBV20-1,CSARGGHSNTEAFF
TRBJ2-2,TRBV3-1,CAIEAGGAAGELFF
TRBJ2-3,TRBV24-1,CATSEPWTSGTDTQYF
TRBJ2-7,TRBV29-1,CSVRGVAAPGEQYF
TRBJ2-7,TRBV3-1,CASSRGSTDEYF
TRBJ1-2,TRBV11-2,CASSLDRGEYGYTF
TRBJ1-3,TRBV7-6,CASSLAVSGNTIYF
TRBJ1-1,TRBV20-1,CSARSNRQGHTEAFF
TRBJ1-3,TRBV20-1,CSANPYGGPVGNTIYF
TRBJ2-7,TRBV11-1,CASSLGLRGGETYEQYF
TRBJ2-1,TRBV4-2,CASSQDKAGGSYNEQFF
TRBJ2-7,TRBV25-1,CATGTGFYEQYF
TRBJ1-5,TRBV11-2,CASSLDPGNQPQHF
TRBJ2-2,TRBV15,CATSREGRGTGELFF
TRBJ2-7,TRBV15,CATSREAGDDEQYF
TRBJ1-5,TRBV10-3,CAANDRVDQPQHF
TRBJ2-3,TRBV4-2,CASSQERGGSDTQYF
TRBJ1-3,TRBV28,CASSLSGTSGNTIYF
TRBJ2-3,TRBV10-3,CAIRARYGSTDTQYF
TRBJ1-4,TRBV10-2,CASREGAPDEKLFF
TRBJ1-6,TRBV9,CASSVVGTPHSPLHF
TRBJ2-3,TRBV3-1,CASSRDPTTTDTQYF
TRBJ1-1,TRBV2,CASYGDGGAEAFF
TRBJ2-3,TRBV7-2,CASSLPPGDTQYF
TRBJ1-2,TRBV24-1,CATSRPGEHGYTF
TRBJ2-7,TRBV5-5,CASSSSGAHGEQYF
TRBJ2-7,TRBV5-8,CASTLTGPYEQYF
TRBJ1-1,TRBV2,CANSGGRTMNTEAFF
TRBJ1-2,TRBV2,CASSEGADRGYTF
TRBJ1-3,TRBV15,CATVGGTGGNTIYF
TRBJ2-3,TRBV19,CASSNRVADTQYF
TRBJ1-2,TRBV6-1,CASKTKSPRAYGYTF
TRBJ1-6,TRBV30,CAWNSDRDTYNSPLHF
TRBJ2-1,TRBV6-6,CASSRNEQFF
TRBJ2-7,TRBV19,CASSMFLDRDYEQYF
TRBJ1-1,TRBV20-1,CSATGTDWNEAFF
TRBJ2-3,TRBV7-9,CASSQTGFADTQYF
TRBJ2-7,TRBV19,CASSIETGLYEQYF
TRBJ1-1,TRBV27,CASSEQGSNTEAFF
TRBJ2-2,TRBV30,CAWAQYDTPGELFF